This T cell receptor (beta chain) was obtained from a study of blood T cell repertoires in COVID-19 (dated by TCRdb to 2018 to 2021). A note on the overall study: Collaborator samples came from the United States, Italy and Spain and covered acute and convalescent phases of COVID-19. The material from the prospective study consisted of cDNA or gDNA derived from T cells, B-cell-depleted T cells, or PBMCs. Deeply sampled blood TCRbeta repertoires from subjects exposed to, actively infected with, or recovered from COVID-19 were included in the dataset. The repertoires were released in a freely available public database intended as a resource for research on the immune response to SARS-CoV-2. Samples came from the ongoing ImmuneRACE study (first 160 participants) plus 1,254 subjects from 6 global collaborators. Sample metadata almost always included a de-identified subject ID, COVID-19 status, age in years and sex. Where HLA class I and class II types were available, the types were taken from metadata supplied by the sample provider, not from assay-based typing. Overall results and qualifications from the work: The amount of clinical and demographic metadata varied by source and participant and was provided uncurated.

Germline trimming amounts to 5 bases on V and 5 bases on J, with 6 as the count of junction bases outside the gene matches. CDR1 and CDR2 are read off the germline V gene (reference sequence) as LNHDA and SQIVND. Counted from cysteine to phenylalanine, this CDR3 has 14 amino acids. This entry keeps only the CDR3 DNA: 42 bases, framed from base 1. One collaborating source in Seattle enrolled patients while the patients were actively infected and followed the patients over time throughout the course of disease. The collaborating institutions used their own protocols to collect whole blood in K2EDTA tubes. For TCRbeta analysis, collaborators shipped samples in one of three forms: frozen whole blood, isolated PBMCs, or DNA extracted from either of those sample types. The immunoSEQ Assay, a bias-controlled multiplex PCR, was used to amplify TCRbeta CDR3 regions from genomic DNA. The authors' pipeline ran thus. The number of nucleated cells in each sample was estimated by amplification of reference gene primers within the assay. Sequence reads were collapsed and filtered to measure the absolute abundance of every unique TCRbeta CDR3 rearrangement. For each sample, productive Simpson clonality was calculated as the square root of Simpson's diversity index across productive rearrangements. Imported from immuneACCESS, the table was reduced by TCRdb to in-frame sequences with V and J called. These copies leave out some clones; in studies compared against another copy, an unresolved V gene accounts for under half, and the cause of the remainder is not known. V, J and clone size were drawn from that table, and D and trimming were deduced from the DNA. The sample records some 240,000 clones, 75% to 85% of which are singletons. The ten largest clones represent 7.5% to 8% of the sample.

As concerns this clone: The antigen it binds to is not known. No much larger clone exists at a distance of one base, and base qualities are not known.

Material for sequencing was peripheral blood. The TCR sequence derives from a woman older than 75 with COVID-19, enrolled during active disease. This chain joins TRBV19 to TRBJ2-7, and 10 bases in between align with TRBD1. CDR3 region: CASSPSTGGDEQYF. In nucleotides, the sequence is TGTGCCAGTAGTCCCTCGACAGGGGGCGACGAGCAGTACTTC.